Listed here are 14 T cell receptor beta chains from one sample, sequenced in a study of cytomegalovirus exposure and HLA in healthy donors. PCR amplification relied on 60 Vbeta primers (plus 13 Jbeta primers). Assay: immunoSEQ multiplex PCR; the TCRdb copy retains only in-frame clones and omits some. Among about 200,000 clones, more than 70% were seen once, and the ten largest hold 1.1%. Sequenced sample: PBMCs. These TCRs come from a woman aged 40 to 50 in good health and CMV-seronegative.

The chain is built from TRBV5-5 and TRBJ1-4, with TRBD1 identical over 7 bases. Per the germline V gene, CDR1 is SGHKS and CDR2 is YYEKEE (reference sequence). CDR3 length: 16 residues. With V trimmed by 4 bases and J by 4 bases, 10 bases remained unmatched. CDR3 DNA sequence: TGTGCCAGCAGCCAGTTGACAGGGTCCAATAATGAAAAACTGTTTTTT. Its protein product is CASSQLTGSNNEKLFF.

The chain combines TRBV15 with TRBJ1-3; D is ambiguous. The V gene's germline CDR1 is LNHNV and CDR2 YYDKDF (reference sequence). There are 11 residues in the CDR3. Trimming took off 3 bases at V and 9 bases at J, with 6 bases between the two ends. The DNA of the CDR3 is TGTGCCACCAGCAGTGGGAGCACCATATATTTT. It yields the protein CATSSGSTIYF. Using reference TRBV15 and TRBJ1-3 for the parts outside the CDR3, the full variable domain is DAMVIQNPRYQVTQFGKPVTLSCSQTLNHNVMYWYQQKSSQAPKLLFHYYDKDFNNEADTPDNFQSRRPNTSFCFLDIRSPGLGDTAMYLCATSSGSTIYFGEGSWLTVV.

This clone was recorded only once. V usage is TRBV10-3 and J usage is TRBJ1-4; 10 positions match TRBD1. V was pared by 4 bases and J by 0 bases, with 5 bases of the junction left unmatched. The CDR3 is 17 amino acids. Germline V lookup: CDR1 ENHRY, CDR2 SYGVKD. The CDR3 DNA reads TGTGCCATCAGTGGAGGGACAGGGGAAGCAACTAATGAAAAACTGTTTTTT. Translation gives CAISGGTGEATNEKLFF.

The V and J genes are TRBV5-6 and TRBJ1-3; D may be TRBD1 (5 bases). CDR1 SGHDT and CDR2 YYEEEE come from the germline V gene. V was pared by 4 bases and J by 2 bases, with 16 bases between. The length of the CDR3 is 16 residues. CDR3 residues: CASSPFGRGAGNTIYF. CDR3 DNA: TGTGCCAGCAGCCCTTTTGGGAGGGGAGCTGGAAACACCATATATTTT. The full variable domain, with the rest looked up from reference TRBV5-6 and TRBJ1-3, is DAGVTQSPTHLIKTRGQQVTLRCSPKSGHDTVSWYQQALGQGPQFIFQYYEEEERQRGNFPDRFSGHQFPNYSSELNVNALLLGDSALYLCASSPFGRGAGNTIYFGEGSWLTVV.

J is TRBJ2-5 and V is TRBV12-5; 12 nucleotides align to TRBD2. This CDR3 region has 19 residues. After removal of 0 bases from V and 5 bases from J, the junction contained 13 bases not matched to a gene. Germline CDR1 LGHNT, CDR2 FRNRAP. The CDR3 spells CASGLVLGGLAGRGETQYF. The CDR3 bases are TGTGCTAGTGGTTTGGTACTCGGCGGACTAGCGGGAAGGGGGGAGACCCAGTACTTC.

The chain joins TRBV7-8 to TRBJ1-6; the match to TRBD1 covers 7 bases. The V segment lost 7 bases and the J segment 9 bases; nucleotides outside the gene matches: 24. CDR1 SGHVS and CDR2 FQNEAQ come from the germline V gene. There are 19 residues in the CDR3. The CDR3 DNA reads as TGTGCCAGCAACCTCTTGGAGGGGGCGCGTCGTGGGAGCGGTTCACCCCTCCACTTT. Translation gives CASNLLEGARRGSGSPLHF. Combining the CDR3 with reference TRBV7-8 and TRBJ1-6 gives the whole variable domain GAGVSQSPRYKVAKRGQDVALRCDPISGHVSLFWYQQALGQGPEFLTYFQNEAQLDKSGLPSDRFFAERPEGSVSTLKIQRTQQEDSAVYLCASNLLEGARRGSGSPLHFGNGTRLTVT.

CDR3 DNA sequence: TGTGCCAGCAGCTTATCGCAGGCGAACACTGAAGCTTTCTTT. It codes for CASSLSQANTEAFF. The chain recombines TRBV7-9 with TRBJ1-1; D unresolved. Trimming shortened V by 2 bases and J by 1 base, and 8 bases separated the two germline ends. Germline values: CDR1 SEHNR, CDR2 FQNEAQ (reference sequence). The CDR3 is 14 amino acids.

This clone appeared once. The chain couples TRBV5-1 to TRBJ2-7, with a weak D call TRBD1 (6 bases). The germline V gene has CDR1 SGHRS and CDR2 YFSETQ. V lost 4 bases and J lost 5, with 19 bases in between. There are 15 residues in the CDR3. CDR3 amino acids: CASSTGTTPSDEQYF. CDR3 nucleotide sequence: TGCGCCAGCAGCACGGGGACAACCCCCTCAGACGAGCAGTACTTC.

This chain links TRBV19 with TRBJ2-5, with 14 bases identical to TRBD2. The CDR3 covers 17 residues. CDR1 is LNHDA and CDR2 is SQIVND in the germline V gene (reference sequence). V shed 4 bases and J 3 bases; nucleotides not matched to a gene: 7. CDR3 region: CASSRGPGLAGEETQYF. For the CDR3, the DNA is TGTGCCAGTAGTAGGGGACCGGGACTAGCGGGAGAAGAGACCCAGTACTTC.

The CDR3 loop reads CAISGDRGAPYEQYF. CDR3 sequence (DNA): TGTGCCATCAGTGGGGACAGGGGGGCGCCCTACGAGCAGTACTTC. The V gene is TRBV10-3, the J gene TRBJ2-5, with 11 bases fitting TRBD1. The assigned J gene may be wrong: the sequence end matches TRBJ2-7 better. Germline CDR1 reads ENHRY; CDR2 reads SYGVKD. The CDR3 runs to 15 residues.

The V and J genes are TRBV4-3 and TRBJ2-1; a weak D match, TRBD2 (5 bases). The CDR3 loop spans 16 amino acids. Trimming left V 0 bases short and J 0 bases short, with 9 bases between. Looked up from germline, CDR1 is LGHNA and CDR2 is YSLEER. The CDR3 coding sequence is TGCGCCAGCAGCCAAGATCTGGAGGACTCCTACAATGAGCAGTTCTTC. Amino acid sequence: CASSQDLEDSYNEQFF.

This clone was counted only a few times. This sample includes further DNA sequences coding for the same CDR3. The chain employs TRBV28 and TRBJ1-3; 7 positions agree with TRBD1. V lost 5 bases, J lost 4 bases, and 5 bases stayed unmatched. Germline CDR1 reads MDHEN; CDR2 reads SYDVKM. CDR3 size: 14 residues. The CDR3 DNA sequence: TGTGCCAGCAGTCGCACAGGGGACGGAAACACCATATATTTT. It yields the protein CASSRTGDGNTIYF.

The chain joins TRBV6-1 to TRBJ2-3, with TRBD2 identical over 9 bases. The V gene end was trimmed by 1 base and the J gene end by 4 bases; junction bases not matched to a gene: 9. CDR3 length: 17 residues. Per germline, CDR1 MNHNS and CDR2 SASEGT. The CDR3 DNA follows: TGTGCCAGCAGTGAAGGGCTTGGGACTAGCTTTCCAGATACGCAGTATTTT. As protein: CASSEGLGTSFPDTQYF.

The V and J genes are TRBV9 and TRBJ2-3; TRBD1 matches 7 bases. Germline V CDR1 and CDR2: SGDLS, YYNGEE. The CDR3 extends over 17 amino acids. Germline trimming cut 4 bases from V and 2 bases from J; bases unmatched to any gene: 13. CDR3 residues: CASSPERGTAYTDTQYF. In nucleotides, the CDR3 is TGTGCCAGCAGCCCGGAAAGGGGGACAGCCTACACAGATACGCAGTATTTT.